The present T cell receptor (beta chain) was sequenced within a study of memory CD4+ T cells and cytomegalovirus serostatus. Study-level background: Of the healthy Belgian adults, several were CMV seropositive and 24 seronegative.

Libraries were prepared by immunoSEQ multiplex PCR; TCRdb keeps only in-frame clonotypes and omits some of them. Counted here are 45,000 to 70,000 clones, around 82% occurring once; the ten biggest clones make up around 0.5%. A note on this clone: The antigen is undetermined.

Single viable CD3+CD4+CD8-CD45RO+ cells were sorted as the memory CD4+ T cells. CMV serostatus came from serum IgG against pp150, pp28, p38, p52. Positive selection with CD4 microbeads enriched total CD4+ T cells. Overall study findings and caveats: Of under 200 reported CMV TCRbeta sequences, under 70 were found in memory CD4+ repertoires.

CDR3 length: 15 residues. Germline CDR1 and CDR2: SGHVS and FQNEAQ. The ends were cut back, 5 bases at V and 5 bases at J, with 16 bases in the middle. This chain links TRBV7-8 with TRBJ1-5; weak D call: TRBD1 (5 bases). The sample was memory CD4+ T cells from blood. The receptor's source is an adult in good health and CMV-seronegative. Some clones in this sample may be carry-over from other donors' samples. The CDR3 DNA sequence: TGTGCCAGCAGCCGTTCGAACAGGCCCGATCAGCCCCAGCATTTT. Its translation is CASSRSNRPDQPQHF.